This T cell receptor (beta chain) was observed in a study of T cells in Graves' hyperthyroidism and ophthalmopathy. This clonotype was observed at least ten times. The study defined stable Graves' hyperthyroidism as no ophthalmopathy progression within 18 months. CDR3 length: 15 residues. V lost 2 bases and J 3 bases, leaving 12 bases between the germline ends. CDR1 is SGHTA and CDR2 is FQGTGA in the germline V gene. Amplification of TCR beta CDR3 regions was performed using RNA transcripts as template. In the first-round RT-PCR of the TCR CDR3, the HTBI primer set was used. TCRdb analysed the multiplex PCR reads with MiXCR anew, one entry per CDR3 protein. The sample has 400,000 to 500,000 distinct CDR3 sequences, roughly 15% seen once.

The source material was blood. This TCR was sampled from a young woman with Graves' hyperthyroidism. This chain links TRBV7-3 with TRBJ2-3; a weak D match, TRBD2 (6 bases). The CDR3 spells CASSLGGTDTDTQYF. The DNA for the CDR3 is TGTGCCAGCAGCTTAGGGGGGACGGATACAGATACGCAGTATTTT.